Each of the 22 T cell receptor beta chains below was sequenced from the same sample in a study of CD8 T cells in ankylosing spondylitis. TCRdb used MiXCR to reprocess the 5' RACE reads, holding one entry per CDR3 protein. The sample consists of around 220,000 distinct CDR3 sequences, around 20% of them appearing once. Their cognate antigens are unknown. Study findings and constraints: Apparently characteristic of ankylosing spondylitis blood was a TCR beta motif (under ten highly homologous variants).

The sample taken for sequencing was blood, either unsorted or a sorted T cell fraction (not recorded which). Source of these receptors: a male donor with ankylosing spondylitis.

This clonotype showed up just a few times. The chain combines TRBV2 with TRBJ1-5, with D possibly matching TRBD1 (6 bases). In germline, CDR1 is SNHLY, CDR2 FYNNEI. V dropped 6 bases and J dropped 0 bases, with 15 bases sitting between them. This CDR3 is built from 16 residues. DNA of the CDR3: TGTGCCAGCAGGGGACGGGGGGCGGATAGCAATCAGCCCCAGCATTTT. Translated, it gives CASRGRGADSNQPQHF.

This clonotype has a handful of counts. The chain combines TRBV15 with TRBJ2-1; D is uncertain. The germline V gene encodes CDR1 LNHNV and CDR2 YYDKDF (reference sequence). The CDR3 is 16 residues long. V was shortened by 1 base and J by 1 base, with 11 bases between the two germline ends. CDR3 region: CATSRAELRSYNEQFF. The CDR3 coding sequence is TGTGCCACCAGCAGAGCGGAGCTCCGGTCCTACAATGAGCAGTTCTTC.

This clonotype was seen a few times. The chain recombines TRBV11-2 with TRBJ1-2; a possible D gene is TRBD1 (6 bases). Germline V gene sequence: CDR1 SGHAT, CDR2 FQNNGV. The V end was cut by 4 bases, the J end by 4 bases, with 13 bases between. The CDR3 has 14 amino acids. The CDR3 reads CASSSGVTTYGYTF. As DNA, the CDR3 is TGTGCCAGCAGCTCAGGGGTTACGACCTATGGCTACACCTTC.

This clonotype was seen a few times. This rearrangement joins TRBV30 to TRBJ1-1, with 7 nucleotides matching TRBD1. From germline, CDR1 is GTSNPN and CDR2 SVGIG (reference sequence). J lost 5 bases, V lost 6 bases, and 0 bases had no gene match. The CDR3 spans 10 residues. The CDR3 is CACRGTEAFF. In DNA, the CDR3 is TGTGCCTGCAGGGGGACTGAAGCTTTCTTT.

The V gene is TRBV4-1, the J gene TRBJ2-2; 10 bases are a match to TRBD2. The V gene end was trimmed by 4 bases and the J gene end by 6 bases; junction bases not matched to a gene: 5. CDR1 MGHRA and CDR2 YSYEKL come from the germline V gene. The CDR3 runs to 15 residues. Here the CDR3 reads CASSPGLAYPGELFF. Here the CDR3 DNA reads TGCGCCAGCAGCCCGGGACTAGCGTATCCCGGGGAGCTGTTTTTT.

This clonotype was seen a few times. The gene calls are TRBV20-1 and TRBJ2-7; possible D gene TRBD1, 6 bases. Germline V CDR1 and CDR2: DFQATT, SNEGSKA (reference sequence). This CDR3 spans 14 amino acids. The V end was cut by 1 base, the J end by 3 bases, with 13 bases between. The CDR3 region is CSARGPDSGYEQYF. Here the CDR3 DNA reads TGCAGTGCTAGAGGACCGGACAGCGGCTACGAGCAGTACTTC.

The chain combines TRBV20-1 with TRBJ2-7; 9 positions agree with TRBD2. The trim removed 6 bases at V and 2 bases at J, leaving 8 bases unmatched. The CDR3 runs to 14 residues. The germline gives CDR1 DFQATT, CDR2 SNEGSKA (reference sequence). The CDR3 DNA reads TGCAGTGCCTCTCCGCGGGAGGGCCCCTACGAGCAGTACTTC. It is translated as CSASPREGPYEQYF.

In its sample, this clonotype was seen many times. CDR3 in DNA: TGTGCCAGCAGTTTAGTAGGCCAGCCCCAGCATTTT. This gives the protein CASSLVGQPQHF. The V and J genes are TRBV12-3 or TRBV12-4 and TRBJ1-5; no clear D gene. The CDR3 totals 12 residues. V gave up 1 base and J gave up 7 bases, with 5 bases separating them.

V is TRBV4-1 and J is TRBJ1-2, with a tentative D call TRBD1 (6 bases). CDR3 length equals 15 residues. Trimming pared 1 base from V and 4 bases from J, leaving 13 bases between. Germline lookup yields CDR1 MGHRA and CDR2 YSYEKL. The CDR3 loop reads CASSQVSDRTYGYTF. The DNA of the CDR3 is TGCGCCAGCAGCCAAGTTAGCGACAGGACCTATGGCTACACCTTC.

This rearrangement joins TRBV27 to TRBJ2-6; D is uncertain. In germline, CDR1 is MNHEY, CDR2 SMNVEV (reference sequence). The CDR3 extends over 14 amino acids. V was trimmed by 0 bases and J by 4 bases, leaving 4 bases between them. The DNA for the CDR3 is TGTGCCAGCAGTTTATCGCGGGGGGCCAACGTCCTGACTTTC. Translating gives CASSLSRGANVLTF.

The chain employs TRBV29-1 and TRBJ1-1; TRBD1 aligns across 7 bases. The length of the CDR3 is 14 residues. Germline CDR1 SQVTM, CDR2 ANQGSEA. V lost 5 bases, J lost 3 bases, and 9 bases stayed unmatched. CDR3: CSVTVQGKDTEAFF. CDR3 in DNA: TGCAGCGTTACGGTACAGGGGAAGGACACTGAAGCTTTCTTT.

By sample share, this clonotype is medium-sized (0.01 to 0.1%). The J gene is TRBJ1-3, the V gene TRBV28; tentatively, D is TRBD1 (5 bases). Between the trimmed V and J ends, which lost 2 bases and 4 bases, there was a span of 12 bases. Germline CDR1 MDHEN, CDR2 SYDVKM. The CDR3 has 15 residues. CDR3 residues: CASSLVEAGGNTIYF. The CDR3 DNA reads TGTGCCAGCAGTTTAGTTGAGGCAGGGGGAAACACCATATATTTT.

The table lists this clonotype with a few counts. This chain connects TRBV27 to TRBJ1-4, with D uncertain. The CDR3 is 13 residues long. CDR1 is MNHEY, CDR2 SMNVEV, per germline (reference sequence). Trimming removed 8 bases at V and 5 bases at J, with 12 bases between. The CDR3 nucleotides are TGTGCCAGCGGGAACAAACTAAATGAAAAACTGTTTTTT. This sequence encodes CASGNKLNEKLFF.

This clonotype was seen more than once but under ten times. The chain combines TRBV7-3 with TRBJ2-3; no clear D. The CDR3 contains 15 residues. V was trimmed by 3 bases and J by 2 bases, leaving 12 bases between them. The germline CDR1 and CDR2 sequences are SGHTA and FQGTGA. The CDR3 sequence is CASSFVGALTDTQYF. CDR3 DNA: TGTGCCAGCAGCTTCGTAGGTGCCCTCACAGATACGCAGTATTTT.

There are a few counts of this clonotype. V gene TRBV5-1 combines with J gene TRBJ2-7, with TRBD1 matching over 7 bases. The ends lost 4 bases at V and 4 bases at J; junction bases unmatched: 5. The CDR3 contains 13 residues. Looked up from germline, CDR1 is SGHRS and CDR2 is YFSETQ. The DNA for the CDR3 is TGCGCCAGCAGCCTAACAGGGGAGTACGAGCAGTACTTC. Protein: CASSLTGEYEQYF.

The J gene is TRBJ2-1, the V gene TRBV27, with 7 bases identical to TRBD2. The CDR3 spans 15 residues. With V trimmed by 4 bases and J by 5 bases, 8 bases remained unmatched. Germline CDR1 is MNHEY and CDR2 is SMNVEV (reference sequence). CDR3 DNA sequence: TGTGCCAGCAGTTCCGGCGGGAGTATCGACAATGAGCAGTTCTTC. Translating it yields CASSSGGSIDNEQFF.

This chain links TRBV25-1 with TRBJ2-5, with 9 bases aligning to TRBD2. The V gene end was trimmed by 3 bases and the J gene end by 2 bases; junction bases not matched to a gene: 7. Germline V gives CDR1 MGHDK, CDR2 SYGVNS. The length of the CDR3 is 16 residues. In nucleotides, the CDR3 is TGTGCCAGCAGTGATTGGAGCGGGGGGCTACAAGAGACCCAGTACTTC. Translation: CASSDWSGGLQETQYF.

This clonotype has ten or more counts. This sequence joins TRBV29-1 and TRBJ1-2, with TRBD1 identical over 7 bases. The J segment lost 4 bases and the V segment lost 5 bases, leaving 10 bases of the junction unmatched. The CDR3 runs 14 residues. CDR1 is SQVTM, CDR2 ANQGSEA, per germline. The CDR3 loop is CSVLIRDSTYGYTF. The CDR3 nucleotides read TGCAGCGTTCTCATACGGGACAGCACCTATGGCTACACCTTC.

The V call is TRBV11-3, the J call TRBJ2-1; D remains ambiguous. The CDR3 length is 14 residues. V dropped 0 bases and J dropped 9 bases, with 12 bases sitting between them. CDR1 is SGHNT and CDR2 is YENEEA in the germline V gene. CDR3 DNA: TGTGCCAGCAGCTTAGATGACTTAACGGGTGAGCAGTTCTTC. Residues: CASSLDDLTGEQFF.

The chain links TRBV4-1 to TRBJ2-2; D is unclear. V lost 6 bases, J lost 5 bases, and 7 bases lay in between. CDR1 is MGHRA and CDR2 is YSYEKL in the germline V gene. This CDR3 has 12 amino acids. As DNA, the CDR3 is TGCGCCAGCAGTAGGTCTACCGGGGAGCTGTTTTTT. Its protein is CASSRSTGELFF.

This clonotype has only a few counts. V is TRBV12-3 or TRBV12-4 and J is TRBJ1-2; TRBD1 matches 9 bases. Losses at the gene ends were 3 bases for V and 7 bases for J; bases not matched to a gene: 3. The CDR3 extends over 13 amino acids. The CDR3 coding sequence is TGTGCCAGCAGTTTGGGACAGGGAAGTGGCTACACCTTC. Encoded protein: CASSLGQGSGYTF.

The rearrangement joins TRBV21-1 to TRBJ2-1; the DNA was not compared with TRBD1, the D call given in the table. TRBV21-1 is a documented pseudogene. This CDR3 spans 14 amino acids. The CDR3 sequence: CASSHRTAYNEQFF. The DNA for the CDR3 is TGTGCCAGCAGCCACCGGACAGCATACAATGAGCAGTTCTTC.